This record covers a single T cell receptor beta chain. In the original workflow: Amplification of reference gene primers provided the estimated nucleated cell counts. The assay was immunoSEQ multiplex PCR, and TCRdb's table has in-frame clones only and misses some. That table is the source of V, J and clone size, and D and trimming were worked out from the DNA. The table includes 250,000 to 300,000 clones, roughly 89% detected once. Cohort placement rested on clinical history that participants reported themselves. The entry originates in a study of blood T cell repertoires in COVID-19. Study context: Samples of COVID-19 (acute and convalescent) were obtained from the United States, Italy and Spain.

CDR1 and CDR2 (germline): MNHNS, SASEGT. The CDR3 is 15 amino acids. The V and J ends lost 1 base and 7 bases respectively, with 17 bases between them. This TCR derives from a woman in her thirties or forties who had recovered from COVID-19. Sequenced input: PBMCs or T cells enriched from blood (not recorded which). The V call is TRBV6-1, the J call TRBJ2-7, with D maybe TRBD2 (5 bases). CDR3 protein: CASSEVAETSGEQYF. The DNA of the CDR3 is TGTGCCAGCAGTGAAGTTGCGGAGACCTCGGGGGAGCAGTACTTC.